These 26 T cell receptor beta chains originate from one sample sequenced in a study of blood T cell repertoires in COVID-19. Sequencing was performed with immunoSEQ multiplex PCR; in TCRdb, only in-frame clones are kept and a portion is missing. The data show fewer than 150,000 clones, around 87% seen once. Sequencing used peripheral blood. The receptors were sampled from a woman in her sixties or seventies with acute or convalescent COVID-19.

V and J are TRBV27 and TRBJ2-3; 8 positions match TRBD2. CDR1 is MNHEY and CDR2 is SMNVEV in the germline V gene (reference sequence). The CDR3 extends over 17 amino acids. Trimming at V came to 0 bases and at J to 0 bases, leaving 5 bases not matched to a gene. DNA of the CDR3: TGTGCCAGCAGTTTATCGAAGATAGCGGGAAGCACAGATACGCAGTATTTT. It translates to CASSLSKIAGSTDTQYF.

This sequence joins TRBV5-5 and TRBJ1-1; TRBD1 matches at 7 bases. CDR3 length: 12 amino acids. V was pared by 5 bases and J by 10 bases, with 8 bases of the junction left unmatched. Germline values: CDR1 SGHKS, CDR2 YYEKEE (reference sequence). CDR3: CASRERTGGAFF. CDR3 bases: TGTGCCAGCAGGGAGAGGACAGGTGGAGCTTTCTTT.

This rearrangement joins TRBV28 to TRBJ1-6; no reliable D call. The CDR3 runs 13 residues. Germline CDR1 is MDHEN and CDR2 is SYDVKM. Trimming removed 3 bases at V and 10 bases at J, with 10 bases between. CDR3 sequence: CASSFASPSPLHF. For the CDR3, the DNA is TGTGCCAGCAGTTTCGCGTCCCCATCACCCCTCCACTTT.

This rearrangement joins TRBV27 to TRBJ1-1; 7 positions match TRBD1. The CDR3 consists of 15 residues. Germline CDR1 MNHEY, CDR2 SMNVEV (reference sequence). J lost 4 bases, V lost 7 bases, and 12 bases had no gene match. The CDR3 region is CASKGGSGRGTEAFF. For the CDR3, the DNA is TGTGCCAGCAAAGGGGGCTCCGGGCGAGGCACTGAAGCTTTCTTT.

V gene TRBV10-3 combines with J gene TRBJ1-4; TRBD1 matches at 7 bases. V was clipped by 0 bases and J by 8 bases; unmatched bases: 0. The CDR3 consists of 13 residues. The germline V gene has CDR1 ENHRY and CDR2 SYGVKD. The CDR3 region has the DNA TGTGCCATCAGTGAGTCGGGACAGGAAAAACTGTTTTTT. Translation: CAISESGQEKLFF.

The CDR3 here is CASSPRDRGNEQYF. Here the CDR3 DNA reads TGCGCCAGCAGCCCCCGGGACAGGGGCAACGAGCAGTACTTC. The chain combines TRBV5-1 with TRBJ2-7; 10 bases map to TRBD1. The CDR3 spans 14 residues. CDR1 and CDR2 from the germline V gene are SGHRS and YFSETQ. The V segment lost 4 bases and the J segment 5 bases; nucleotides outside the gene matches: 6. Together with reference TRBV5-1 and TRBJ2-7, the CDR3 gives the full variable domain: KAGVTQTPRYLIKTRGQQVTLSCSPISGHRSVSWYQQTPGQGLQFLFEYFSETQRNKGNFPGRFSGRQFSNSRSEMNVSTLELGDSALYLCASSPRDRGNEQYFGPGTRLTVT.

The chain has TRBV7-8 and TRBJ2-3, with 9 nucleotides matching TRBD2. The CDR3 is made up of 18 amino acids. V dropped 5 bases and J dropped 3; count of bases not matched to a gene: 15. The germline V gene encodes CDR1 SGHVS and CDR2 FQNEAQ. The CDR3 loop reads CASSRVRRGGIQTDTQYF. The CDR3 nucleotides read TGTGCCAGCAGCCGAGTCAGGCGGGGGGGTATTCAAACAGATACGCAGTATTTT.

The CDR3 loop reads CASLGQEGYEQYF. The CDR3, as DNA: TGTGCCAGTTTGGGACAGGAGGGGTACGAGCAGTACTTC. The V gene is TRBV28, the J gene TRBJ2-7; 8 nucleotides line up with TRBD1. CDR1 is MDHEN, CDR2 SYDVKM, per germline. The CDR3 covers 13 residues. The trim removed 9 bases at V and 4 bases at J, leaving 8 bases unmatched.

J is TRBJ1-2 and V is TRBV9; 8 bases are a match to TRBD1. The germline gives CDR1 SGDLS, CDR2 YYNGEE. J was trimmed by 7 bases and V by 3 bases; bases with no gene match: 2. The CDR3 is 12 amino acids. The CDR3 bases are TGTGCCAGCAGCGGACAGGGGTTTGGCTACACCTTC. Translated, it gives CASSGQGFGYTF.

J is TRBJ2-2 and V is TRBV11-3; D gene uncertain. V lost 2 bases and J 4 bases, leaving 11 bases between the germline ends. CDR3 length: 15 residues. The germline CDR1 and CDR2 sequences are SGHNT and YENEEA. The CDR3 nucleotides are TGTGCCAGCAGCTTAATTTTGGCACCCACCGGGGAGCTGTTTTTT. This encodes CASSLILAPTGELFF.

The gene calls are TRBV6-5 and TRBJ2-1; 7 nucleotides line up with TRBD1. Germline values: CDR1 MNHEY, CDR2 SVGAGI. This CDR3 spans 13 amino acids. The junction had 1 base not matched to a gene; V was cut back by 0 bases and J by 8 bases. In DNA, the CDR3 is TGTGCCAGCAGTTACTCAGGGGGCTATGAGCAGTTCTTC. Its protein is CASSYSGGYEQFF.

The CDR3 reads CASSEAVGPLGSPLHF. The CDR3 DNA sequence: TGTGCCAGCAGTGAAGCCGTGGGGCCCCTGGGGTCACCCCTCCACTTT. The J gene is TRBJ1-6, the V gene TRBV2; possibly TRBD1 for D (5 bases). This CDR3 is built from 16 residues. Trimming cost V 0 bases and J 10 bases, with 16 bases left between them. Germline CDR1 and CDR2: SNHLY and FYNNEI.

The chain links TRBV7-6 to TRBJ1-1, with 8 bases identical to TRBD1. This CDR3 comprises 15 residues. V gave up 0 bases and J gave up 1 base; unmatched junction bases: 1. The germline gives CDR1 SGHVS, CDR2 FNYEAQ. This CDR3 reads CASSLAGTGNTEAFF. The CDR3 nucleotides read TGTGCCAGCAGCTTAGCTGGGACAGGGAACACTGAAGCTTTCTTT.

J is TRBJ1-4 and V is TRBV19; 8 bases line up with TRBD1. V lost 8 bases to trimming and J lost 8 bases; unmatched junction nucleotides: 7. Germline CDR1 and CDR2: LNHDA and SQIVND (reference sequence). The length of the CDR3 is 13 residues. The CDR3 loop is CASYRGMGEKLFF. For the CDR3, the DNA is TGTGCCAGTTACAGGGGGATGGGGGAAAAACTGTTTTTT.

This clone has a count of ten or more. This chain connects TRBV2 to TRBJ2-2; D is perhaps TRBD2 (6 bases). V was cut by 4 bases and J by 7 bases, with 10 bases left in between. Per the germline V gene, CDR1 is SNHLY and CDR2 is FYNNEI. The CDR3 covers 13 residues. Written as DNA, the CDR3 is TGTGCCAGCAGTGGGAGGGATTACGGGGAGCTGTTTTTT. Its protein product is CASSGRDYGELFF.

The J gene is TRBJ2-3, the V gene TRBV2, with 7 nucleotides matching TRBD2. Germline V gene lookup returns CDR1 SNHLY and CDR2 FYNNEI. This CDR3 spans 15 amino acids. J was trimmed by 1 base and V by 4 bases; bases with no gene match: 5. The DNA for the CDR3 is TGTGCCAGCAGTGGACGACTAGCTGGCACAGATACGCAGTATTTT. This encodes CASSGRLAGTDTQYF.

This chain links TRBV4-1 with TRBJ2-3; 11 bases fit TRBD2. Germline V CDR1 and CDR2: MGHRA, YSYEKL. CDR3 length equals 18 residues. J gave up 3 bases and V 0 bases, and 8 bases lay outside the gene matches. For the CDR3, the DNA is TGCGCCAGCAGCCAAGATTTAGCGGGAGGGAGGGCAACAGATACGCAGTATTTT. Translated, it gives CASSQDLAGGRATDTQYF.

The V gene is TRBV29-1, the J gene TRBJ2-1; 9 nucleotides line up with TRBD1. Per germline, CDR1 SQVTM and CDR2 ANQGSEA. The CDR3 is made up of 14 amino acids. Unmatched junction bases numbered 10, after V lost 7 bases and J lost 6 bases. DNA of the CDR3: TGCAGCGCCGCTGCCGGGACAGGGTCCAATGAGCAGTTCTTC. Protein sequence: CSAAAGTGSNEQFF.

The chain is built from TRBV19 and TRBJ1-1; 8 bases line up with TRBD1. The CDR3 covers 15 residues. The V and J ends lost 2 bases and 4 bases, in that order; junction bases with no gene match: 6. Germline V gene lookup returns CDR1 LNHDA and CDR2 SQIVND (reference sequence). The CDR3 reads CASSIQGAFGTEAFF. As DNA, the CDR3 is TGTGCCAGTAGTATACAGGGGGCGTTTGGCACTGAAGCTTTCTTT.

The sample holds a few counts of this clone. This chain joins TRBV27 and TRBJ2-7; 7 bases match TRBD2. The CDR3 has 14 amino acids. Germline V lookup: CDR1 MNHEY, CDR2 SMNVEV (reference sequence). V dropped 4 bases and J dropped 4; count of bases not matched to a gene: 7. The CDR3 spells CASSYSGPGYEQYF. The CDR3 bases are TGTGCCAGCAGTTATAGCGGGCCAGGGTACGAGCAGTACTTC.

The DNA of the CDR3 is TGTGCCAGCAGCTTCCGGGTCAACACCGGGGAGCTGTTTTTT. Protein: CASSFRVNTGELFF. The J gene is TRBJ2-2, the V gene TRBV5-4; D ambiguous. V shed 2 bases and J shed 2 bases, with 7 bases lying between them. Germline V CDR1 and CDR2: SGHNT, YYREEE (reference sequence). This CDR3 region has 14 residues. Supplemented by reference TRBV5-4 and TRBJ2-2, the full variable domain reads ETGVTQSPTHLIKTRGQQVTLRCSSQSGHNTVSWYQQALGQGPQFIFQYYREEENGRGNFPPRFSGLQFPNYSSELNVNALELDDSALYLCASSFRVNTGELFFGEGSRLTVL.

V and J are TRBV9 and TRBJ1-2, with D perhaps matching TRBD1 (6 bases). The length of the CDR3 is 14 residues. Per germline, CDR1 SGDLS and CDR2 YYNGEE. V lost 0 bases and J lost 6, with 12 bases in between. Here the CDR3 DNA reads TGTGCCAGCAGCGTAGAGCCAGGGGAGAATGGCTACACCTTC. Encoded protein: CASSVEPGENGYTF.

The chain uses TRBV2 and TRBJ1-2, with 10 bases fitting TRBD1. Germline lookup yields CDR1 SNHLY and CDR2 FYNNEI. The V gene end was trimmed by 4 bases and the J gene end by 6 bases; junction bases not matched to a gene: 2. CDR3 length: 13 amino acids. This CDR3 reads CASSGDRGDGYTF. The CDR3 DNA reads as TGTGCCAGCAGTGGGGACAGGGGAGATGGCTACACCTTC.

The rearrangement uses TRBV28 and TRBJ2-1; D unresolved. The V gene's germline CDR1 is MDHEN and CDR2 SYDVKM. Trimming left V 4 bases short and J 0 bases short, with 10 bases between. The length of the CDR3 is 15 residues. The CDR3 DNA reads as TGTGCCAGCAGTTACATACCCAGCTCCTACAATGAGCAGTTCTTC. Its translation: CASSYIPSSYNEQFF.

The chain combines TRBV5-4 with TRBJ1-1; no definite D call. Trimming left V 5 bases short and J 3 bases short, with 11 bases between. Per germline, CDR1 SGHNT and CDR2 YYREEE (reference sequence). The length of the CDR3 is 13 residues. CDR3 protein: CASRSGRYTEAFF. CDR3 DNA: TGTGCCAGCAGGTCCGGGAGATACACTGAAGCTTTCTTT. The variable domain in full, with the rest retrieved from reference TRBV5-4 and TRBJ1-1, is ETGVTQSPTHLIKTRGQQVTLRCSSQSGHNTVSWYQQALGQGPQFIFQYYREEENGRGNFPPRFSGLQFPNYSSELNVNALELDDSALYLCASRSGRYTEAFFGQGTRLTVV.

This clone was seen a handful of times. This rearrangement joins TRBV14 to TRBJ2-2; TRBD2 matches 11 bases. Germline CDR1 is SGHDN and CDR2 is FVKESK. The CDR3 has 15 residues. J was trimmed by 7 bases and V by 3 bases; bases with no gene match: 4. The CDR3 loop reads CASSQSLAGGGELFF. CDR3 nucleotides: TGTGCCAGCAGCCAGTCGCTAGCGGGAGGCGGGGAGCTGTTTTTT.